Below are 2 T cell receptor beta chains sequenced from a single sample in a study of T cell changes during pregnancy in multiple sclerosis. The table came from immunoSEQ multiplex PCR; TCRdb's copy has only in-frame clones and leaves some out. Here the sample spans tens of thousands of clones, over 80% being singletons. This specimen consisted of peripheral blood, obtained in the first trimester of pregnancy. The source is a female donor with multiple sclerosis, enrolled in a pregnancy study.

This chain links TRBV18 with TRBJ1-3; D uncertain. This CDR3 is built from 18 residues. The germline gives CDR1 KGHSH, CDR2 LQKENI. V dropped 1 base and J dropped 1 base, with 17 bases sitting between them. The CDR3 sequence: CASSPLPPYVQSGNTIYF. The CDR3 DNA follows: TGTGCCAGCTCACCACTTCCCCCTTACGTTCAGTCTGGAAACACCATATATTTT.

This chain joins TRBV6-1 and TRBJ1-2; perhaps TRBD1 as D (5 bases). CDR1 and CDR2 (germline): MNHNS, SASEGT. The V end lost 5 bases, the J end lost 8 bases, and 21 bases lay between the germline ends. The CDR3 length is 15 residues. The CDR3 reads CASSTLLDSFAGYTF. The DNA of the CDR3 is TGTGCCAGCAGTACGCTCCTTGACAGTTTCGCGGGCTACACCTTC.